Following are 17 T cell receptor beta chains from one sample sequenced in a study of beta chain features in type 1 diabetes (dated by TCRdb to 2016 to 2019). Findings and caveats that apply to the study as a whole: In all four CD4+ subsets, TCRB CDR3 length was moderately but significantly shorter in type 1 diabetes patients.

These receptors lack a known antigen. Library creation used the immunoSEQ multiplex PCR assay. The entire isolated RNA was reverse transcribed using the High Capacity cDNA Reverse Transcription Kit, and thus expressed TCRB transcripts were sequenced. TCRdb re-hosts the immuneACCESS table, in-frame sequences only. Its copies lack some clones; in the studies checked, an unresolved V gene accounts for under half of them, and the cause for the rest is not known. A total of more than 250,000 clones appear in this sample, over 20% of them only once. 0.028% of the sample rests with the top ten. Sequencing input: naive CD4+ T cells from blood. Sample cell subset or site, as interpreted from the label and publication: true naive CD4+ T cells. Receptor source: a woman aged 40-49 years with type 1 diabetes.

This chain links TRBV28 with TRBJ2-5; tentative D call: TRBD1 (6 bases). Germline CDR1 and CDR2: MDHEN and SYDVKM. The ends were cut back, 8 bases at V and 5 bases at J, with 18 bases in the middle. The CDR3 is made up of 14 amino acids. The CDR3 loop is CASGRTVSRETQYF. The CDR3 DNA sequence: TGTGCCAGCGGTCGGACAGTGTCGAGGGAGACCCAGTACTTC. Using reference TRBV28 and TRBJ2-5 for the parts outside the CDR3, the full variable domain is DVKVTQSSRYLVKRTGEKVFLECVQDMDHENMFWYRQDPGLGLRLIYFSYDVKMKEKGDIPEGYSVSREKKERFSLILESASTNQTSMYLCASGRTVSRETQYFGPGTRLLVL.

This clone was counted a few times. V usage is TRBV7-2 and J usage is TRBJ1-5; the D gene is possibly TRBD1 (6 bases). V dropped 1 base and J dropped 4 bases, with 14 bases sitting between them. CDR1 and CDR2 (germline): SGHTA, FQGNSA. This CDR3 is 16 amino acids long. DNA of the CDR3: TGTGCCAGCAGCTTAGGGACAGTCATGATGAATCAGCCCCAGCATTTT. It specifies CASSLGTVMMNQPQHF.

This clone was recorded a few times. The junction shows a germline mismatch at one end, possibly a read error. The J gene is TRBJ2-6, the V gene TRBV5-4, with TRBD1 as a possible D gene (6 bases). This CDR3 spans 17 amino acids. Germline loops: CDR1 SGHNT, CDR2 YYREEE (reference sequence). The CDR3 DNA sequence: TGTGCCACCACTCCTCGGACAGCCGCCTCTAGGGCCAACGTCCTGACTTTC. This gives the protein CATTPRTAASRANVLTF. Full variable domain (rest looked up from reference TRBV5-4 and TRBJ2-6): ETGVTQSPTHLIKTRGQQVTLRCSSQSGHNTVSWYQQALGQGPQFIFQYYREEENGRGNFPPRFSGLQFPNYSSELNVNALELDDSALYLCATTPRTAASRANVLTFGAGSRLTVL.

The chain uses TRBV7-9 and TRBJ1-2; D is unresolved. CDR1 SEHNR and CDR2 FQNEAQ come from the germline V gene (reference sequence). The V end was cut by 5 bases, the J end by 5 bases, with 12 bases between. CDR3 length: 13 amino acids. CDR3 bases: TGTGCCAGCAGCCATGATGCAGCGTATGGCTACACCTTC. Residues: CASSHDAAYGYTF.

The J gene is TRBJ1-6, the V gene TRBV20-1, with unresolved D. The CDR3 has 10 amino acids. Germline assignment: CDR1 DFQATT and CDR2 SNEGSKA (reference sequence). With 5 bases removed from V and 10 bases from J, the gap between germline ends came to 6 bases. DNA for the CDR3: TGCAGTGCTTTTCTATCACCCCTCCACTTT. The encoded protein is CSAFLSPLHF.

The chain joins TRBV7-2 to TRBJ2-1, with 10 bases fitting TRBD2. The germline V gene has CDR1 SGHTA and CDR2 FQGNSA. The ends lost 6 bases at V and 15 bases at J; junction bases unmatched: 11. CDR3 length: 13 residues. The CDR3 DNA is TGTGCCAGCAGTTGGACTAGCGGCGAGTCGTGGTTCTTC. Translating gives CASSWTSGESWFF.

In its sample, this clone was seen a few times. The sample holds other DNA sequences that translate to the same CDR3. The chain recombines TRBV5-1 with TRBJ2-5, with D hard to call. Germline CDR1 reads SGHRS; CDR2 reads YFSETQ. V lost 1 base, J lost 5 bases, and 3 bases lay in between. This CDR3 contains 11 residues. The CDR3: CASSLSETQYF. The CDR3 coding sequence is TGCGCCAGCAGCTTGTCGGAGACCCAGTACTTC.

V usage is TRBV7-2 and J usage is TRBJ1-5; perhaps TRBD1 as D (5 bases). V shed 5 bases and J shed 6 bases, with 17 bases lying between them. This CDR3 has 15 amino acids. In germline, CDR1 is SGHTA, CDR2 FQGNSA. The CDR3 nucleotides read TGTGCCAGCAGCGGTGAGGCGGGGCCCCGTCAGCCCCAGCATTTT. This sequence encodes CASSGEAGPRQPQHF.

This clone was seen a handful of times. The V gene is TRBV2, the J gene TRBJ1-5; D is ambiguous. The CDR3 length is 14 residues. Germline V gene lookup returns CDR1 SNHLY and CDR2 FYNNEI. V lost 2 bases and J 7 bases, leaving 12 bases between the germline ends. CDR3 in amino acids: CASSEPAGGQPQHF. The DNA of the CDR3 is TGTGCCAGCAGTGAACCTGCAGGTGGGCAGCCCCAGCATTTT.

This clone has more than one count but fewer than ten. The rearrangement links TRBV27 to TRBJ2-4, with D possibly TRBD2 on 5 matching bases. The CDR3 sequence is 15 residues long. V gave up 6 bases and J gave up 0 bases, with 12 bases separating them. Germline lookup yields CDR1 MNHEY and CDR2 SMNVEV (reference sequence). The CDR3 is CASSQGLLAKNIQYF. CDR3 nucleotides: TGTGCCAGCAGCCAAGGACTGTTAGCCAAAAACATTCAGTACTTC.

This clone was observed a handful of times. This chain joins TRBV14 and TRBJ1-4; D may be TRBD1 (6 bases). The CDR3 totals 15 residues. V was shortened by 0 bases and J by 6 bases, with 11 bases between the two germline ends. CDR1 is SGHDN, CDR2 FVKESK, per germline. DNA for the CDR3: TGTGCCAGCAGCCAAGACACAGGGTGGGATGAAAAACTGTTTTTT. This codes for CASSQDTGWDEKLFF.

The rearrangement uses TRBV9 and TRBJ2-3; TRBD2 might be the D (6 bases). V dropped 2 bases and J dropped 0 bases, with 10 bases sitting between them. The CDR3 length is 15 residues. Germline CDR1 reads SGDLS; CDR2 reads YYNGEE. The CDR3 coding sequence is TGTGCCAGCAGCGTGCGTAGCGGTAGCACAGATACGCAGTATTTT. This codes for CASSVRSGSTDTQYF.

The chain joins TRBV28 to TRBJ2-3; maybe TRBD2 (6 bases). Germline CDR1 is MDHEN and CDR2 is SYDVKM. Trimming shortened V by 10 bases and J by 1 base, and 15 bases separated the two germline ends. The CDR3 consists of 14 residues. CDR3 bases: TGTGCCACCTACGGGACTTACGGCACAGATACGCAGTATTTT. Protein product: CATYGTYGTDTQYF. The full variable domain, with the rest looked up from reference TRBV28 and TRBJ2-3, is DVKVTQSSRYLVKRTGEKVFLECVQDMDHENMFWYRQDPGLGLRLIYFSYDVKMKEKGDIPEGYSVSREKKERFSLILESASTNQTSMYLCATYGTYGTDTQYFGPGTRLTVL.

J is TRBJ2-1 and V is TRBV6-5, with TRBD2 identical over 12 bases. Germline V gene lookup returns CDR1 MNHEY and CDR2 SVGAGI. After removal of 0 bases from V and 6 bases from J, the junction contained 3 bases not matched to a gene. The CDR3 sequence is 16 residues long. The CDR3 DNA reads as TGTGCCAGCAGTTACTCTCTAGCGGGGGGGCCCAATGAGCAGTTCTTC. Amino acid sequence: CASSYSLAGGPNEQFF.

The V call is TRBV28, the J call TRBJ2-4; weak D call: TRBD2 (5 bases). CDR1 is MDHEN and CDR2 is SYDVKM in the germline V gene. The CDR3 spans 12 residues. The V end lost 2 bases, the J end lost 9 bases, and 8 bases lay between the germline ends. CDR3 region: CASSLIEGIQYF. The CDR3 DNA reads TGTGCCAGCAGTTTAATTGAGGGCATTCAGTACTTC.

V and J are TRBV28 and TRBJ2-7; 10 bases map to TRBD1. The V gene end was trimmed by 6 bases and the J gene end by 3 bases; junction bases not matched to a gene: 14. Germline CDR1 MDHEN, CDR2 SYDVKM. This CDR3 comprises 17 residues. The CDR3 coding sequence is TGTGCCAGCAGCCTCGACAGGGGGCCTCCCCGGGACTACGAGCAGTACTTC. Translated: CASSLDRGPPRDYEQYF. Variable domain in full (rest from reference TRBV28 and TRBJ2-7): DVKVTQSSRYLVKRTGEKVFLECVQDMDHENMFWYRQDPGLGLRLIYFSYDVKMKEKGDIPEGYSVSREKKERFSLILESASTNQTSMYLCASSLDRGPPRDYEQYFGPGTRLTVT.

This clone has just a few counts. CDR3 DNA: TGTGCCAGCAGCTTAGCTGGCCCCCCCACCCTCCACTTT. It codes for CASSLAGPPTLHF. This chain connects TRBV7-9 to TRBJ1-6; no reliable D call. The V gene's germline CDR1 is SEHNR and CDR2 FQNEAQ (reference sequence). The CDR3 has 13 residues. Trimming took 0 bases from V and 14 from J, leaving 11 bases between them.